This passage covers 29 T cell receptor beta chains from one sample sequenced in a study of immune characterization of retroperitoneal liposarcoma. TCRdb itself ran the PCR reads through MiXCR, one entry per CDR3 protein. The profile shows thousands of distinct CDR3 sequences, 25% to 40% of them singletons. Sample: tumor tissue. These receptors were obtained from a female donor with retroperitoneal liposarcoma.

This clonotype is deemed medium-sized (0.01 to 0.1%). The chain couples TRBV6-6 to TRBJ2-7; D may be TRBD1 (5 bases). V dropped 0 bases and J dropped 2 bases, with 8 bases sitting between them. The germline V gene encodes CDR1 MNHNY and CDR2 SVGAGI (reference sequence). CDR3 length: 14 amino acids. The CDR3 DNA reads TGTGCCAGCAGTTACTCTCCAGGGCCCTACGAGCAGTACTTC. Its translation: CASSYSPGPYEQYF.

This sequence joins TRBV6-1 and TRBJ2-1; D is unclear. The better agreement between TRBJ2-5 and the DNA end casts doubt on the J call. Germline CDR1 reads MNHNS; CDR2 reads SASEGT. This CDR3 contains 14 residues. The CDR3 loop is CASSEARRFGTQYF. CDR3 sequence (DNA): TGTGCCAGCAGTGAAGCGCGGCGTTTCGGGACCCAGTACTTC.

The rearrangement links TRBV12-3 or TRBV12-4 to TRBJ1-1; D is possibly TRBD1 (5 bases). Trimming left V 5 bases short and J 5 bases short, with 6 bases between. The CDR3 is made up of 11 amino acids. CDR3 in DNA: TGTGCCAGCAGTCAGGGTACTGAAGCTTTCTTT. This encodes CASSQGTEAFF.

This clonotype was seen many times. V is TRBV5-1 and J is TRBJ1-2; the D is unclear. The CDR3 covers 12 residues. Germline CDR1 SGHRS, CDR2 YFSETQ. Between the trimmed V and J ends, which lost 5 bases and 3 bases, there was a span of 8 bases. The CDR3: CASRRGDYGYTF. Here the CDR3 DNA reads TGCGCCAGCAGACGCGGAGACTATGGCTACACCTTC.

This clonotype was recorded at least ten times. The V call is TRBV12-3 or TRBV12-4, the J call TRBJ2-5; maybe TRBD2 (6 bases). Trimming removed 6 bases from V and 5 bases from J, with 13 bases in between. CDR3 length: 13 amino acids. As DNA, the CDR3 is TGTGCCAGCAGCCTCACTAGCTACGAGACCCAGTACTTC. Its translation is CASSLTSYETQYF.

This sequence joins TRBV15 and TRBJ1-1; D gene uncertain. This CDR3 contains 14 residues. Trimming left V 2 bases short and J 1 base short, with 8 bases between. Germline CDR1 is LNHNV and CDR2 is YYDKDF (reference sequence). CDR3 bases: TGTGCCACCAGCAGATCTCTGTCGAACACTGAAGCTTTCTTT. It codes for CATSRSLSNTEAFF. The full variable domain, rest sourced from reference TRBV15 and TRBJ1-1, is DAMVIQNPRYQVTQFGKPVTLSCSQTLNHNVMYWYQQKSSQAPKLLFHYYDKDFNNEADTPDNFQSRRPNTSFCFLDIRSPGLGDTAMYLCATSRSLSNTEAFFGQGTRLTVV.

The chain joins TRBV12-3 or TRBV12-4 to TRBJ2-5, with D tentatively TRBD2 (5 bases). This CDR3 spans 14 amino acids. V lost 7 bases, J lost 0 bases, and 12 bases lay in between. The CDR3 protein is CASNVEGYQETQYF. The CDR3 nucleotides are TGTGCCAGCAACGTAGAGGGCTACCAAGAGACCCAGTACTTC.

This clonotype showed up just a few times. The chain combines TRBV6-1 with TRBJ2-1; no definite D call. This CDR3 region has 12 residues. Germline V gene sequence: CDR1 MNHNS, CDR2 SASEGT. Trimming removed 5 bases from V and 7 bases from J, with 9 bases in between. The CDR3 nucleotides are TGTGCCAGCAGTAGGAGTGGGAATGAGCAGTTCTTC. This encodes CASSRSGNEQFF.

V usage is TRBV6-5 and J usage is TRBJ1-1, with D perhaps TRBD1 (5 bases). V was pared by 5 bases and J by 1 base, with 17 bases between. CDR3 length: 16 residues. Per germline, CDR1 MNHEY and CDR2 SVGAGI. This chain's CDR3 is CASSPIPLQENTEAFF. The CDR3 DNA reads TGTGCCAGCAGTCCCATCCCTTTACAGGAGAACACTGAAGCTTTCTTT.

This rearrangement joins TRBV12-3 or TRBV12-4 to TRBJ2-5; D might be TRBD2 (5 bases). V lost 5 bases, J lost 5 bases, and 12 bases lay in between. The CDR3 is 13 residues long. Here the CDR3 reads CASSDGSGETQYF. The CDR3 region has the DNA TGTGCCAGCAGTGACGGGTCGGGGGAGACCCAGTACTTC.

V is TRBV6-1 and J is TRBJ2-7, with 9 bases fitting TRBD2. This CDR3 is 15 amino acids long. V lost 4 bases to trimming and J lost 3 bases; unmatched junction nucleotides: 7. Germline CDR1 is MNHNS and CDR2 is SASEGT. The CDR3 is CASSVELAGNYEQYV. The CDR3, as DNA: TGTGCCAGCAGTGTTGAGCTAGCGGGGAACTACGAGCAGTACGTC.

This clonotype is medium-sized within its sample. The genes are TRBV7-2 and TRBJ2-1; 7 bases match TRBD1. Germline CDR1 reads SGHTA; CDR2 reads FQGNSA. This CDR3 is built from 15 residues. Trimming cost V 5 bases and J 13 bases; bases outside gene matches: 17. The CDR3 bases are TGTGCCAGCAGCCCCCCGACAGGGTCCAAAAACATTCAGTTCTTC. It codes for CASSPPTGSKNIQFF.

This clonotype was seen only a few times. The chain uses TRBV7-2 and TRBJ2-1; 10 bases match TRBD2. CDR1 and CDR2 (germline): SGHTA, FQGNSA. The length of the CDR3 is 16 residues. V gave up 0 bases and J gave up 7 bases; unmatched junction bases: 6. Here the CDR3 DNA reads TGTGCCAGCAGCTTAGCGCTTCTAGCGGGAGCTAATGAGCAGTTCTTC. Its protein is CASSLALLAGANEQFF.

The table lists this clonotype with a few counts. A much larger clone sits a single nucleotide away, making a read error possible. This chain connects TRBV27 to TRBJ2-1; the match to TRBD2 covers 12 bases. Germline V gene lookup returns CDR1 MNHEY and CDR2 SMNVEV (reference sequence). The CDR3 consists of 15 residues. V shed 5 bases and J 10 bases; nucleotides not matched to a gene: 9. The CDR3 protein is CASSPQTSGSYEQFF. The DNA for the CDR3 is TGTGCCAGCAGTCCCCAGACTAGCGGGAGTTACGAGCAGTTCTTC.

The chain links TRBV20-1 to TRBJ2-5; perhaps TRBD2 as D (5 bases). The DNA end lines up better with TRBJ2-7; the J call may be wrong. This CDR3 is 15 amino acids long. Germline V gene lookup returns CDR1 DFQATT and CDR2 SNEGSKA (reference sequence). In DNA, the CDR3 is TGCAGTGCTAGAGAACTCCGGACTCGCGGCGACGAGCAGTACTTC. It specifies CSARELRTRGDEQYF.

The chain combines TRBV18 with TRBJ2-5; 11 bases match TRBD2. With the DNA end fitting TRBJ2-7 better, the J assignment may be wrong. The CDR3 is 17 amino acids. Germline V gene sequence: CDR1 KGHSH, CDR2 LQKENI. The CDR3 loop reads CASSPTAQGLAENEQYF. For the CDR3, the DNA is TGTGCCAGCTCACCAACAGCACAGGGACTAGCGGAAAACGAGCAGTACTTC.

The chain joins TRBV27 to TRBJ2-1; D is perhaps TRBD1 or TRBD2 (5 bases each). Germline CDR1 and CDR2: MNHEY and SMNVEV (reference sequence). V was clipped by 4 bases and J by 6 bases, with 13 bases between them. This CDR3 has 14 residues. The CDR3 DNA sequence: TGTGCCAGCAGTTCCCACCGGGACCCCAATGAGCAGTTCTTC. Its protein is CASSSHRDPNEQFF.

This clonotype was counted many times. This chain connects TRBV6-6 to TRBJ1-1; TRBD1 might be the D (5 bases). Trimming pared 2 bases from V and 3 bases from J, leaving 13 bases between. Germline CDR1 and CDR2: MNHNY and SVGAGI (reference sequence). This CDR3 is 15 amino acids long. The CDR3 DNA reads TGTGCCAGCAGTTACCCTCAGGGCTATGACACTGAAGCTTTCTTT. Translating it yields CASSYPQGYDTEAFF.

This clonotype is a singleton in its sample. V and J are TRBV7-8 and TRBJ2-2, with 8 bases fitting TRBD2. Germline trimming cut 5 bases from V and 3 bases from J; bases unmatched to any gene: 8. The CDR3 totals 16 residues. The germline gives CDR1 SGHVS, CDR2 FQNEAQ. CDR3 coding DNA: TGTGCCAGCAGCCCGACGGACGGGGGGGACACCGGGGAGCTGTTTTTT. Protein sequence: CASSPTDGGDTGELFF.

In its sample, this clonotype is medium-sized. This chain joins TRBV6-1 and TRBJ2-5; tentative D call: TRBD1 (5 bases). This CDR3 comprises 13 residues. Trimming removed 10 bases from V and 2 bases from J, with 14 bases in between. Looked up from germline, CDR1 is MNHNS and CDR2 is SASEGT. CDR3 amino acids: CANRQYPQETQYF. DNA for the CDR3: TGTGCCAACCGACAGTACCCACAAGAGACCCAGTACTTC.

This clonotype has a handful of counts. This rearrangement joins TRBV6-1 to TRBJ2-7; no definite D call. The germline V gene has CDR1 MNHNS and CDR2 SASEGT. This CDR3 has 15 residues. The V end was cut by 5 bases, the J end by 0 bases, with 14 bases between. The CDR3 DNA is TGTGCCAGCAGTTATGAGTACAGAAGCTCCTACGAGCAGTACTTC. It encodes CASSYEYRSSYEQYF.

The chain has TRBV12-3 or TRBV12-4 and TRBJ2-1; possibly TRBD2 for D (6 bases). The tail of the sequence fits TRBJ2-7 better, so the J call may be wrong. There are 14 residues in the CDR3. Written as DNA, the CDR3 is TGTGCCAGCACCCTATCGGCCGGGAGCAATGAGCAGTACTTC. Amino acid sequence: CASTLSAGSNEQYF.

This clonotype was observed at least ten times. This chain links TRBV12-3 or TRBV12-4 with TRBJ1-2, with a possible D match to TRBD1 (6 bases). Trimming pared 3 bases from V and 2 bases from J, leaving 10 bases between. This CDR3 contains 14 residues. The CDR3 nucleotides are TGTGCCAGCAGTTTGACAGGAACCAACTATGGCTACACCTTC. It is translated as CASSLTGTNYGYTF.

This clonotype showed up many times. This chain connects TRBV29-1 to TRBJ1-1, with D unclear. Germline CDR1 SQVTM, CDR2 ANQGSEA. Trimming removed 4 bases from V and 2 bases from J, with 5 bases in between. The CDR3 totals 11 residues. CDR3 DNA: TGCAGCGTTGCCGTAAACACTGAAGCTTTCTTT. This gives the protein CSVAVNTEAFF.

This clonotype was recorded a few times. The chain employs TRBV6-8 and TRBJ2-4; D is uncertain. This CDR3 contains 14 residues. Trimming removed 6 bases at V and 13 bases at J, with 22 bases between. Germline-derived CDR1 and CDR2 are MNHGY and SAAAGT. DNA of the CDR3: TGTGCCAGCAGCTACGGACCCCGGGTTAATGAGCAGTACTTC. Its translation: CASSYGPRVNEQYF.

In its sample, this clonotype was seen once. The rearrangement links TRBV5-1 to TRBJ1-1; D gene ambiguous. Germline CDR1 reads SGHRS; CDR2 reads YFSETQ. This CDR3 is built from 16 residues. V was shortened by 0 bases and J by 0 bases, with 12 bases between the two germline ends. This chain's CDR3 is CASSLDGRGLNTEAFF. The DNA of the CDR3 is TGCGCCAGCAGCTTGGATGGACGGGGATTGAACACTGAAGCTTTCTTT.

As to this clonotype: A read error may account for a junction end that differs from germline. The chain carries TRBV7-2 and TRBJ2-3, with D possibly being TRBD1 or TRBD2 (6 bases each). There are 14 residues in the CDR3. Looked up from germline, CDR1 is SGHTA and CDR2 is FQGNSA. CDR3 amino acids: CASSLGGASGEQFF. In DNA, the CDR3 is TGTGCCAGCAGCTTAGGGGGGGCTTCGGGTGAGCAGTTCTTT.

This clonotype appeared many times. The chain employs TRBV6-1 and TRBJ2-7, with a weak D call TRBD1 (6 bases). The CDR3 sequence is 13 residues long. Germline CDR1 MNHNS, CDR2 SASEGT. V shed 10 bases and J shed 3 bases, with 16 bases lying between them. This CDR3 is CATQNREFYEQYF. The CDR3 DNA reads TGTGCCACGCAAAACAGGGAGTTCTACGAGCAGTACTTC.

CDR3 DNA: TGTGCCAGCAGCCCCAAAGGACAGGGGGCTGGTGGCTACACCTTC. The encoded protein is CASSPKGQGAGGYTF. V usage is TRBV12-3 or TRBV12-4 and J usage is TRBJ1-2; 11 nucleotides line up with TRBD1. V was pared by 6 bases and J by 7 bases, with 10 bases of the junction left unmatched. The CDR3 runs 15 residues.